This is a list of T cell receptor beta chains from one sample in a study of response to subunit inactivated influenza vaccine. One entry per CDR3 protein, called by TCRdb with MiXCR from the RT-PCR reads. The sample consists of about 540,000 distinct CDR3 sequences, around a quarter of them appearing once. The same specimen was also included in a second study, on T cells expressing NK-cell markers.

The source material was CD4+ T cells sorted from PBMCs, sampled 12 days after vaccination. All receptors derive from a man aged 50 to 59 who received an inactivated influenza vaccine. CDR3s include the opening cysteine and the closing phenylalanine or tryptophan. A D gene is named only where the DNA matches it firmly. Size values are once, few and many counts, or a class for expanded clones, and some rows have none.

TGCAGCGGTGCGATGGGGAACACCGGGGAGCTGTTTTTT	CSGAMGNTGELFF	.	.	TRBV29-1	TRBJ2-2
TGCAGCGGGAACCTCCTAGGCACAGATACGCAGTATTTT	CSGNLLGTDTQYF	.	.	TRBV29-1	TRBJ2-3
TGTGCCAGCAGCGCGGGGACAGGGGCGAAGACCCAGTACTTC	CASSAGTGAKTQYF	TRBD1	few	TRBV6-6	TRBJ2-5
TGTGCCAGCAGTCAACTAGCCACAGATACGCAGTATTTT	CASSQLATDTQYF	.	.	TRBV6-6	TRBJ2-3
TGCAGCGGCAGGGGCACAGATACGCAGTATTTT	CSGRGTDTQYF	.	many	TRBV29-1	TRBJ2-3
TGCAGTGCCCCGGTCGGGGGAACGACATACCAAGAGACCCAGTACTTC	CSAPVGGTTYQETQYF	.	.	TRBV20-1	TRBJ2-5
TGCGCCAGCAGCCAAGATATACGGAGCGGGGGTGGCGAAAACATTCAGTACTTC	CASSQDIRSGGGENIQYF	TRBD2	.	TRBV4-1	TRBJ2-4
TGTGCCACTGGGGGGGGACAAGGGGTGAACACTGAAGCTTTCTTT	CATGGGQGVNTEAFF	.	once	TRBV10-3	TRBJ1-1
TGCAGTGCTTCCCAGGGTTTCGATGGCTACACCTTC	CSASQGFDGYTF	.	.	TRBV20-1	TRBJ1-2
TGTGCCAGCAGCTCGAATAGCGGGGGGAGCTCCTACAATGAGCAGTTCTTC	CASSSNSGGSSYNEQFF	TRBD2	.	TRBV7-9	TRBJ2-1
TGTGCCAGTAGTATCCTAAGCGGGAGCGGCTACAATGAGCAGTTCTTC	CASSILSGSGYNEQFF	TRBD2	.	TRBV19	TRBJ2-1
TGTGCCAGCAGCTTAGCGAGGTCAAGCGGAGGCTACACCTTC	CASSLARSSGGYTF	.	.	TRBV7-9	TRBJ1-2
TGTGCCAGCAGTTTGCATAGGCTAGCGGGAGAAGAGACCCAGTACTTC	CASSLHRLAGEETQYF	TRBD2	.	TRBV6-5	TRBJ2-5